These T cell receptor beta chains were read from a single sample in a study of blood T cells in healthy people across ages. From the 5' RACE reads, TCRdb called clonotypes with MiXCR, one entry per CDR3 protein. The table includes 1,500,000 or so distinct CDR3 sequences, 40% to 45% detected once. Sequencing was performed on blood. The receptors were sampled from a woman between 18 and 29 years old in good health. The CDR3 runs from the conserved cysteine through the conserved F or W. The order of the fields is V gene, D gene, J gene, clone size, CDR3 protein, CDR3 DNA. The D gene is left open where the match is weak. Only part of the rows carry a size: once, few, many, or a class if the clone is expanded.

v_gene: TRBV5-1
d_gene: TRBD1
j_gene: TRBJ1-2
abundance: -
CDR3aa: CASSGTIGGSYGYTF
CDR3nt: TGCGCCAGCAGCGGGACAATAGGGGGCAGCTATGGCTACACCTTC

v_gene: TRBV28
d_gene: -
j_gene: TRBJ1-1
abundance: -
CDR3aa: CASSFDSRMNTEAFF
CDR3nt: TGTGCCAGCAGTTTCGACAGCCGCATGAACACTGAAGCTTTCTTT

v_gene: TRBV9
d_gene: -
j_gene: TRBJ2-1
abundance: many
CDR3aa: CASSVEGDSYNEQFF
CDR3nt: TGTGCCAGCAGCGTTGAGGGCGACTCCTACAATGAGCAGTTCTTC

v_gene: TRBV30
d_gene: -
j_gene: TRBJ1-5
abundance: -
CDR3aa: CAWSPGYGNQPQHF
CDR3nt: TGTGCCTGGAGCCCTGGATATGGCAATCAGCCCCAGCATTTT

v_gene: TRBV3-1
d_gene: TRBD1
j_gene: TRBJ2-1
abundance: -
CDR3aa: CASSPRDRTYNEQFF
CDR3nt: TGTGCCAGCAGCCCCCGGGACAGGACATACAATGAGCAGTTCTTC

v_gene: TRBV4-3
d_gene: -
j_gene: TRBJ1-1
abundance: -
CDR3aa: CASSQERGDTEAFF
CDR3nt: TGCGCCAGCAGCCAAGAACGGGGGGACACTGAAGCTTTCTTT

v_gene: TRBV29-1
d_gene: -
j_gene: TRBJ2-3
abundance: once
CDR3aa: CSVEGGVVTDTQYF
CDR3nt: TGCAGCGTTGAAGGGGGAGTCGTCACAGATACGCAGTATTTT

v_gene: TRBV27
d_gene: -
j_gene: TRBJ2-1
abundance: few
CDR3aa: CASSLSRGVGYNEQFF
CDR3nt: TGTGCCAGCAGTTTATCGAGAGGGGTGGGTTACAATGAGCAGTTCTTC

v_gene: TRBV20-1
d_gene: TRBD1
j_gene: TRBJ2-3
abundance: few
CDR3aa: CSARDRDRATDTQYF
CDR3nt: TGCAGTGCTAGAGATAGGGACAGAGCCACAGATACGCAGTATTTT

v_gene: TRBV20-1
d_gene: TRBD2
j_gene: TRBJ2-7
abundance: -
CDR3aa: CSARAPWASGYEQYF
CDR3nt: TGCAGTGCTAGAGCCCCCTGGGCTAGCGGCTACGAGCAGTACTTC

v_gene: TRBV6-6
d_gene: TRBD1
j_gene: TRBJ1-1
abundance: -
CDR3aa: CASSPPTGAPTEAFF
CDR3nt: TGTGCCAGCAGTCCCCCGACAGGGGCACCCACTGAAGCTTTCTTT

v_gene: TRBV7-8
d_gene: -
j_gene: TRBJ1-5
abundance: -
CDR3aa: CASSPYRDQPQHF
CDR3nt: TGTGCCAGCAGCCCGTATCGAGATCAGCCCCAGCATTTT

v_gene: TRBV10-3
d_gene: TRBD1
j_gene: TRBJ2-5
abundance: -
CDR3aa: CAISEGAGETQYF
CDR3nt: TGTGCCATCAGCGAGGGGGCCGGGGAGACCCAGTACTTC

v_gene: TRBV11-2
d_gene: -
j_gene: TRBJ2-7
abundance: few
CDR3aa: CASSLAGNVGEQYF
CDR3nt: TGTGCCAGCAGCTTGGCAGGGAACGTGGGCGAGCAGTACTTC

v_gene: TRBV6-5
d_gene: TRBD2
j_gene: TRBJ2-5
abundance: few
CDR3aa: CASSYSVAGARETQYF
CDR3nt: TGTGCCAGCAGTTACTCGGTAGCGGGGGCCAGGGAGACCCAGTACTTC

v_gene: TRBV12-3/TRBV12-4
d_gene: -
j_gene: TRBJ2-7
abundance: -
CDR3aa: CASSPRLRTYEQYF
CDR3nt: TGTGCCAGCAGTCCCCGACTACGGACCTACGAGCAGTACTTC

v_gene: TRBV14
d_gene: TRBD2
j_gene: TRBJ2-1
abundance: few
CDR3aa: CASSERLAGGLRNEQFF
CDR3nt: TGTGCCAGCAGCGAGCGACTAGCGGGAGGACTTCGGAATGAGCAGTTCTTC

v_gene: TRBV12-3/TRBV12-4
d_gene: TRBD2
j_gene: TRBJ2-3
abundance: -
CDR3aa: CASSFSGLAGPDTQYF
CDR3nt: TGTGCCAGCAGTTTTTCGGGACTAGCGGGCCCCGATACGCAGTATTTT

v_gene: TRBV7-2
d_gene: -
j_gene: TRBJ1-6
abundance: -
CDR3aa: CASSLGGGNSPLHF
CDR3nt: TGTGCCAGCAGCTTAGGAGGGGGTAATTCACCCCTCCACTTT

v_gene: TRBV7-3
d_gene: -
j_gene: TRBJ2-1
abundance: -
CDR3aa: CASSPQTASRYNEQFF
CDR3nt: TGTGCCAGCAGCCCTCAAACCGCTAGCCGATACAATGAGCAGTTCTTC